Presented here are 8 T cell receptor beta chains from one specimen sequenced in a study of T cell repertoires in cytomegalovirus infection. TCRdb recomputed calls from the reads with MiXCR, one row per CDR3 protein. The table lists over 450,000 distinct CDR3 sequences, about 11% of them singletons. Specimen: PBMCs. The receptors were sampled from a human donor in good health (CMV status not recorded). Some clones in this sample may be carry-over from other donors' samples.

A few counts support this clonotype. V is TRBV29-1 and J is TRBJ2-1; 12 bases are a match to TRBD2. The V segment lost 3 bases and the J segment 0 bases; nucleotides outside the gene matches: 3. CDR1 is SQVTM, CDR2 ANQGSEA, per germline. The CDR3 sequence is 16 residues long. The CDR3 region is CSVELAGGSSYNEQFF. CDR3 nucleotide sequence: TGCAGCGTTGAGCTAGCGGGAGGGAGCTCCTACAATGAGCAGTTCTTC.

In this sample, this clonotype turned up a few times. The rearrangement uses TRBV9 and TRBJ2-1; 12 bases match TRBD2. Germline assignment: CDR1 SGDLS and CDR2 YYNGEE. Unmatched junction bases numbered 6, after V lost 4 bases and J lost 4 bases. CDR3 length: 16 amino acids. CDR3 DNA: TGTGCCAGCAGCCATCGTACTAGCGGGGGGTACAATGAGCAGTTCTTC. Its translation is CASSHRTSGGYNEQFF.

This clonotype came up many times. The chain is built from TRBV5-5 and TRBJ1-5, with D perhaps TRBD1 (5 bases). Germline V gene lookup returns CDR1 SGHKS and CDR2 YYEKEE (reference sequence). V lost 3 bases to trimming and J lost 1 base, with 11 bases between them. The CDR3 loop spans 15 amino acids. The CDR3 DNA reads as TGTGCCAGCAGCTGGGAGGGGTTGAGCAATCAGCCCCAGCATTTT. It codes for CASSWEGLSNQPQHF.

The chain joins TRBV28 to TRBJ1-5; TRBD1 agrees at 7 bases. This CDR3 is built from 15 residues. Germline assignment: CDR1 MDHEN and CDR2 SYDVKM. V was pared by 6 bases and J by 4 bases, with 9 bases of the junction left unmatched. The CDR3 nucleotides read TGTGCCAGCAGGGGGGGGGACAGCAAAAATCAGCCCCAGCATTTT. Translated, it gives CASRGGDSKNQPQHF.

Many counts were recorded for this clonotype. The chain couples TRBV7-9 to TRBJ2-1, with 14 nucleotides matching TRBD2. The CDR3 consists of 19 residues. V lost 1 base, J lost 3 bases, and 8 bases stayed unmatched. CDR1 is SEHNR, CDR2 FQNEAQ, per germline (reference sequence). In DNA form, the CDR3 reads TGTGCCAGCAGCTTAGGGAGACTAGCGGGAGGGCCCAACTACAATGAGCAGTTCTTC. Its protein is CASSLGRLAGGPNYNEQFF.

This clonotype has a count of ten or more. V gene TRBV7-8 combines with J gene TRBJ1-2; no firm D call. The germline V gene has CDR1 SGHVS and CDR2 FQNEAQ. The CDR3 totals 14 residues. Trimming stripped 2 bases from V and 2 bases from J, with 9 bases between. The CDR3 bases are TGTGCCAGCAGCTTAAGGCGGGGAAACTATGGCTACACCTTC. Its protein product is CASSLRRGNYGYTF.

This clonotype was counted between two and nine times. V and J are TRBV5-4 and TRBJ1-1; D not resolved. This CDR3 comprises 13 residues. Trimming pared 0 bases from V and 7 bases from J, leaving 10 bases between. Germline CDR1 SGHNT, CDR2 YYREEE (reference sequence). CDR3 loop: CASSLAGSVEAFF. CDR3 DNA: TGTGCCAGCAGCTTGGCCGGGTCAGTTGAAGCTTTCTTT.

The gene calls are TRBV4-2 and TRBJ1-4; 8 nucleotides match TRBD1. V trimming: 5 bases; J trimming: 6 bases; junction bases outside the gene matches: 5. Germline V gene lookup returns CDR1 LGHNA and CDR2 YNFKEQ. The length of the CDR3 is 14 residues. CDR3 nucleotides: TGTGCCAGCAGCAAAGGGACAGGCTATGAAAAACTGTTTTTT. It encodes CASSKGTGYEKLFF.